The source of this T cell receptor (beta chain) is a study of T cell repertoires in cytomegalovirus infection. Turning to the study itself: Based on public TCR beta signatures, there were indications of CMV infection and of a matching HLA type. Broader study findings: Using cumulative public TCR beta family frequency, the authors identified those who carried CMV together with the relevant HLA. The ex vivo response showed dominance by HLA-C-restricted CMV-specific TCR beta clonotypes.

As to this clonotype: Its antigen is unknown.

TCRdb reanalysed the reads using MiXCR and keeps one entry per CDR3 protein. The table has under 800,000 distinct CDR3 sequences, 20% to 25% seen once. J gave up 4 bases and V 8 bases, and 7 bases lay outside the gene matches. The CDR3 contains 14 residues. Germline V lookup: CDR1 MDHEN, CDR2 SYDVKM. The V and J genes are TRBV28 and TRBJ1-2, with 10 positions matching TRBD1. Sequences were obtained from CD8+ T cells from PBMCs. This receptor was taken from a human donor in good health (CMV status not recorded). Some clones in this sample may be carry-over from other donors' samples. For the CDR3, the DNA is TGTGCCAGCGAAAGCCGACAGGGGGCCTATGGCTACACCTTC. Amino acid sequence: CASESRQGAYGYTF.